This T cell receptor (beta chain) came from a study of blood T cells in healthy people across ages. A second PCR of 7 to 11 cycles used a sample-barcoded 5' primer and a J-beta primer mix. The template-switch adaptor was a 5' adaptor with 12 random nucleotides. It tagged each cDNA molecule. TCRdb processed the 5' RACE reads anew with MiXCR; each CDR3 protein has one entry. The table lists around 650,000 distinct CDR3 sequences, around two fifths of them singletons. Germline V gene sequence: CDR1 LGHDT, CDR2 YNNKEL (reference sequence). Trimming removed 1 base from V and 8 bases from J; junction bases left unmatched: 5. The CDR3 spans 14 residues.

Sequenced: blood. The chain has TRBV3-1 and TRBJ1-1; 9 nucleotides align to TRBD1. This clonotype was obtained from an older man in good health. The CDR3 nucleotides are TGTGCCAGCAGCCAAGGACGAGACAGGGGGGAAGCTTTCTTT. This sequence encodes CASSQGRDRGEAFF.